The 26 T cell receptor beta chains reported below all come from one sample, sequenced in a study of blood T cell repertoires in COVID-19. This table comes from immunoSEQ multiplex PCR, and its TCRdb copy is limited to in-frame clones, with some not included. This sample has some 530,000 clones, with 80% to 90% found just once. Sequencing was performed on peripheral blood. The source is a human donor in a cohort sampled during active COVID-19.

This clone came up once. CDR3 coding DNA: TGTGCCACCAGTGACCCAGGACCTGGGGGCACGGCTGGTGGCTACACCTTC. It is translated as CATSDPGPGGTAGGYTF. This sequence joins TRBV24-1 and TRBJ1-2; D is perhaps TRBD1 (6 bases). Deletions cut 4 bases from V and 7 bases from J, with 24 bases between. Per germline, CDR1 KGHDR and CDR2 SFDVKD. This CDR3 comprises 17 residues.

The chain's CDR3 is CASSLISGGDEKLFF. As DNA, the CDR3 is TGTGCCAGCAGCTTAATCTCAGGGGGCGATGAAAAACTGTTTTTT. J is TRBJ1-4 and V is TRBV7-9; the match to TRBD1 covers 8 bases. V lost 2 bases and J lost 6; bases outside the gene matches: 5. The germline V gene encodes CDR1 SEHNR and CDR2 FQNEAQ (reference sequence). The CDR3 has 15 residues.

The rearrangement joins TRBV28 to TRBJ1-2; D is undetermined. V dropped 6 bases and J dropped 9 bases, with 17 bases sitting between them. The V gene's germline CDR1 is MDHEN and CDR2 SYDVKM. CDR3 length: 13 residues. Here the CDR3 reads CASSLESARSYTF. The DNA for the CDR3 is TGTGCCAGCAGCCTCGAGTCTGCTCGAAGCTACACCTTC.

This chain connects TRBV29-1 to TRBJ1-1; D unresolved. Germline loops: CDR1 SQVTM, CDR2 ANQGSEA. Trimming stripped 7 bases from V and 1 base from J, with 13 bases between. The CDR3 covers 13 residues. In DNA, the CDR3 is TGCAGCGCCGAAAAGGCGGCGAACACTGAAGCTTTCTTT. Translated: CSAEKAANTEAFF.

CDR3 in amino acids: CASSGFAGDYEQYF. For the CDR3, the DNA is TGTGCCAGCAGTGGGTTCGCGGGGGACTACGAGCAGTACTTC. V and J are TRBV6-1 and TRBJ2-7; 7 bases are a match to TRBD2. Germline CDR1 and CDR2: MNHNS and SASEGT. The CDR3 extends over 14 amino acids. The V and J ends lost 4 bases and 3 bases, in that order; junction bases with no gene match: 6.

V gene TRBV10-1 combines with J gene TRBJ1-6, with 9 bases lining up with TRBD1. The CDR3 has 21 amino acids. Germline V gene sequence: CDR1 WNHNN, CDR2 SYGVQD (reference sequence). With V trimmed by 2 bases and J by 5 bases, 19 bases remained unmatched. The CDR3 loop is CASSEAGLVGQGALDNSPLHF. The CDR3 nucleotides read TGCGCCAGCAGTGAGGCGGGCCTAGTGGGACAGGGCGCCCTTGATAATTCACCCCTCCACTTT.

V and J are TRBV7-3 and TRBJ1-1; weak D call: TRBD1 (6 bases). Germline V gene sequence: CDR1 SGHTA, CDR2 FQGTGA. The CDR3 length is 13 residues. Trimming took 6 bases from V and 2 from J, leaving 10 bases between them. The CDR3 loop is CASRSGANTEAFF. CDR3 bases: TGTGCCAGCAGATCAGGGGCTAACACTGAAGCTTTCTTT.

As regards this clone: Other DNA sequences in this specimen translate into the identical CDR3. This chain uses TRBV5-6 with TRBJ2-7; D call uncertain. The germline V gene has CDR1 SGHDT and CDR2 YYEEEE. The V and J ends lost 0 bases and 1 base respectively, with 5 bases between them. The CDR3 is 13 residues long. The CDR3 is CASSLAGSYEQYF. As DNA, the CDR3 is TGTGCCAGCAGCTTGGCGGGTTCCTACGAGCAGTACTTC.

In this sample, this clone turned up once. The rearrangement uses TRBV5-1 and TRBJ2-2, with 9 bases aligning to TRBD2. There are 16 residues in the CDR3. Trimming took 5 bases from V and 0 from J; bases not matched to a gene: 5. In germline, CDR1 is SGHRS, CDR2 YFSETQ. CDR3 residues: CASRFTSGPNTGELFF. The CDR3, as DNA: TGCGCCAGCAGGTTCACTAGCGGGCCGAACACCGGGGAGCTGTTTTTT.

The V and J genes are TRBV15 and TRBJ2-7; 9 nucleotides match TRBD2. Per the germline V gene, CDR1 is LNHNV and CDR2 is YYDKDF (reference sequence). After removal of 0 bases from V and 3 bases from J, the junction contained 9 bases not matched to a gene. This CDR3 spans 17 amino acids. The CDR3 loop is CATSRDRRLAGNYEQYF. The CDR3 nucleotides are TGTGCCACCAGCAGAGATAGGAGGCTAGCGGGGAACTACGAGCAGTACTTC.

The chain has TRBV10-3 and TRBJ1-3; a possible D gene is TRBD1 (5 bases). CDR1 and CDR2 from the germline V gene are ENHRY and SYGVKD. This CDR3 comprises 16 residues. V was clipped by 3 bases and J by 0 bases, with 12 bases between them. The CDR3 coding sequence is TGTGCCATCAGTGACCCCCGGGGGGGCTCTGGAAACACCATATATTTT. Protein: CAISDPRGGSGNTIYF.

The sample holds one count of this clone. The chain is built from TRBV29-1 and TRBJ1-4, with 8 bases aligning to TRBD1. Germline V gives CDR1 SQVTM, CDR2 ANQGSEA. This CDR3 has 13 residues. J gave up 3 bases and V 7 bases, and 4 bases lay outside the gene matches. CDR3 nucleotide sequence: TGCAGCGCCGCGGGACAGGCTAATGAAAAACTGTTTTTT. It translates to CSAAGQANEKLFF.

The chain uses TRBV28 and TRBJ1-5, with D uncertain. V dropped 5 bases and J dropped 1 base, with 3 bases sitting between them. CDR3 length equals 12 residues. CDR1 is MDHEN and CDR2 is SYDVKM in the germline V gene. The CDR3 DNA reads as TGTGCCAGCAGTCCAAGCAATCAGCCCCAGCATTTT. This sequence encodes CASSPSNQPQHF.

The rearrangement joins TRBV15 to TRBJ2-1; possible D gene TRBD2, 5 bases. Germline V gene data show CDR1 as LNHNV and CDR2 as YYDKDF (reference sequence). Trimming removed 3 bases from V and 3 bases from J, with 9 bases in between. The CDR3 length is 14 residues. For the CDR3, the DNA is TGTGCCACCAGCAGTATTGCGGGCTACAATGAGCAGTTCTTC. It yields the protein CATSSIAGYNEQFF.

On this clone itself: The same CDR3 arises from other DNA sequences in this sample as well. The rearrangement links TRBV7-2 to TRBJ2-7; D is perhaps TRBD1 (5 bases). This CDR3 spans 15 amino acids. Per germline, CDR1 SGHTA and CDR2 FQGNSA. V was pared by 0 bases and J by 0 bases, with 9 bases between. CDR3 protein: CASSLATGPSYEQYF. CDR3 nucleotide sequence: TGTGCCAGCAGCTTAGCCACAGGTCCCTCCTACGAGCAGTACTTC. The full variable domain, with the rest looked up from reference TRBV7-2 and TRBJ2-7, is GAGVSQSPSNKVTEKGKDVELRCDPISGHTALYWYRQSLGQGLEFLIYFQGNSAPDKSGLPSDRFSAERTGGSVSTLTIQRTQQEDSAVYLCASSLATGPSYEQYFGPGTRLTVT.

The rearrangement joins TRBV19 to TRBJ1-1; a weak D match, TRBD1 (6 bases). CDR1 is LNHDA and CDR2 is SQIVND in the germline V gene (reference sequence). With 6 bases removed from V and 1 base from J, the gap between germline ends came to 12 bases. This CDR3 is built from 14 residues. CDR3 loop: CASRPLGGNTEAFF. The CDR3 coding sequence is TGTGCCAGTAGGCCTTTAGGGGGGAACACTGAAGCTTTCTTT.

This CDR3 reads CASNPGRGGGEKLFF. The DNA for the CDR3 is TGTGCCAGCAACCCGGGGAGGGGCGGAGGTGAAAAACTGTTTTTT. This chain joins TRBV2 and TRBJ1-4, with D maybe TRBD1 (5 bases). CDR3 length equals 15 residues. Trimming shortened V by 7 bases and J by 7 bases, and 19 bases separated the two germline ends. Germline V CDR1 and CDR2: SNHLY, FYNNEI.

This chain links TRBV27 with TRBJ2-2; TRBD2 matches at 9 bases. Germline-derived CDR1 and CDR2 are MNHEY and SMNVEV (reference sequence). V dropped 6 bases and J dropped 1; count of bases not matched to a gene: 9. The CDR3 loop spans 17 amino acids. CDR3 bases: TGTGCCAGCAGAACCCTGACTAGCGGAGTGAACACCGGGGAGCTGTTTTTT. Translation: CASRTLTSGVNTGELFF.

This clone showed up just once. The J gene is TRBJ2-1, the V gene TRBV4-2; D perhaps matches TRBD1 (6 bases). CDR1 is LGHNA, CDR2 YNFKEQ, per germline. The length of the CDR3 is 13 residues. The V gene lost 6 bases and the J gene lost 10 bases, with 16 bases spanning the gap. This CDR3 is CASRSGQPGEQFF. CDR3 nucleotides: TGTGCCAGCAGAAGTGGACAGCCGGGCGAGCAGTTCTTC.

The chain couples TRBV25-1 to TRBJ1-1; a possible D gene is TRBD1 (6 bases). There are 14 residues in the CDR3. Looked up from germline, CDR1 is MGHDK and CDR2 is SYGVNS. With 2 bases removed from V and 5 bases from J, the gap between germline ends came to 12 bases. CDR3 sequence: CASSETGPRTEAFF. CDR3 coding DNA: TGTGCCAGCAGTGAAACAGGGCCGAGGACTGAAGCTTTCTTT. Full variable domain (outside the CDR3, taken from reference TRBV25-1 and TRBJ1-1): EADIYQTPRYLVIGTGKKITLECSQTMGHDKMYWYQQDPGMELHLIHYSYGVNSTEKGDLSSESTVSRIRTEHFPLTLESARPSHTSQYLCASSETGPRTEAFFGQGTRLTVV.

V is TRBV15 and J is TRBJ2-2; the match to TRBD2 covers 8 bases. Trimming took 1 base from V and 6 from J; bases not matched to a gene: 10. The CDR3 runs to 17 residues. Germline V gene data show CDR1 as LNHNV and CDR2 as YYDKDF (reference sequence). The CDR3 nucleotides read TGTGCCACCAGCAGAGGTGGCCTAGCGGGTCTTGCCGGGGAGCTGTTTTTT. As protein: CATSRGGLAGLAGELFF. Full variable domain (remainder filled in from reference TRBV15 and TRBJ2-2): DAMVIQNPRYQVTQFGKPVTLSCSQTLNHNVMYWYQQKSSQAPKLLFHYYDKDFNNEADTPDNFQSRRPNTSFCFLDIRSPGLGDTAMYLCATSRGGLAGLAGELFFGEGSRLTVL.

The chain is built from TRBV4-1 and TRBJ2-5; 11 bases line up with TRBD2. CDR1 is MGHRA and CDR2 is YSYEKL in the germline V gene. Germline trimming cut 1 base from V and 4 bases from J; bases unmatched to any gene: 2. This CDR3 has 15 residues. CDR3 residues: CASSQGLAGPETQYF. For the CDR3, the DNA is TGCGCCAGCAGCCAAGGACTAGCGGGACCAGAGACCCAGTACTTC.

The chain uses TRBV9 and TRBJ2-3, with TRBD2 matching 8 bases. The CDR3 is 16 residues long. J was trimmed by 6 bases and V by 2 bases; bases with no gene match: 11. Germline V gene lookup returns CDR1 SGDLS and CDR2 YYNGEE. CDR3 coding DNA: TGTGCCAGCAGCGTTGATCCAGCGGGAGTTTTGGATACGCAGTATTTT. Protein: CASSVDPAGVLDTQYF.

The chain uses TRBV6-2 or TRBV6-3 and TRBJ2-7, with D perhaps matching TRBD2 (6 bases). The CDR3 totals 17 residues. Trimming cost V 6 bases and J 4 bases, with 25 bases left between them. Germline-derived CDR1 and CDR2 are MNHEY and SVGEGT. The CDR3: CASSPALWGGAGYEQYF. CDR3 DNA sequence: TGTGCCAGCAGCCCGGCTTTATGGGGAGGCGCGGGATACGAGCAGTACTTC.

The CDR3: CASSPRVTDTQYF. CDR3 bases: TGCGCCAGCAGCCCGAGGGTAACAGATACGCAGTATTTT. The chain combines TRBV4-1 with TRBJ2-3; TRBD2 might be the D (5 bases). CDR1 is MGHRA and CDR2 is YSYEKL in the germline V gene. V gave up 4 bases and J gave up 3 bases, with 8 bases separating them. This CDR3 spans 13 amino acids.

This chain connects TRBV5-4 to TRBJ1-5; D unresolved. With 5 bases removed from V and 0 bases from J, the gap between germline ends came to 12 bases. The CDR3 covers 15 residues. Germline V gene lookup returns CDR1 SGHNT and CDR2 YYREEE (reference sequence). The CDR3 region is CASRHTPVSNQPQHF. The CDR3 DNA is TGTGCCAGCAGACACACACCAGTTAGCAATCAGCCCCAGCATTTT.